This T cell receptor (beta chain) appears in the sequencing data of a study of T cell responses to AZD1222 COVID-19 vaccine. Sequencing used immunoSEQ multiplex PCR; TCRdb keeps in-frame clones, though not all of them. The table lists about 180,000 clones, about nine tenths of them singletons. Study-level findings and limits: Samples come after the peak T cell response, not at day 14.

Between the trimmed V and J ends, which lost 0 bases and 0 bases, there was a span of 5 bases. Germline V gives CDR1 GTSNPN, CDR2 SVGIG (reference sequence). This CDR3 comprises 13 residues. Turning to this clone: Its antigen is currently unknown.

This receptor was taken from an adult in good health. V usage is TRBV30 and J usage is TRBJ2-5; no reliable D call. The source material was peripheral blood, sampled on day 0 of AZD1222 vaccination. This CDR3 reads CAWSVGHQETQYF. DNA for the CDR3: TGTGCCTGGAGTGTCGGGCACCAAGAGACCCAGTACTTC.